This TCR beta chain was sequenced during a study of molecular identifiers for immune sequencing clone quantification. Background on the study: In replicates, RNA from 20,000 or 100,000 naive CD8 cells was split five ways, four sequenced. The study's findings and limits: Highly expanded clone sizes could be underestimated through barcode sharing by identical TCR molecules.

In germline, CDR1 is LGHNA, CDR2 YNFKEQ. V lost 2 bases to trimming and J lost 8 bases; unmatched junction nucleotides: 7. The CDR3 spans 15 residues. TCRdb re-called the PCR reads with MiXCR, one entry per CDR3 protein. This table has around 100,000 distinct CDR3 sequences, roughly 38% appearing once. As concerns this clonotype: Its specificity is unknown.

The sample taken for sequencing was naive CD8+ T cells from blood, with Jurkat cell RNA spiked in. This sample's subset: FACS-sorted CD8+CD4-CCR7+CD45RA+ naive T cells. The rearrangement uses TRBV4-2 and TRBJ1-5; 9 bases align to TRBD1. This TCR came from a human donor in good health. Some libraries in this study had Jurkat cell RNA spiked in. The CDR3 nucleotides are TGTGCCAGCAGCCAAACGACAGGGGGATCGGAGCCCCAGCATTTT. As protein: CASSQTTGGSEPQHF.